The clone carrying this T cell receptor (beta chain) came up a few times. Measured with immunoSEQ multiplex PCR; TCRdb has only the in-frame clones, and not every one. The data show 120,000 to 150,000 clones, 84% seen once. V lost 5 bases and J lost 7, with 12 bases in between. Per the germline V gene, CDR1 is MDHEN and CDR2 is SYDVKM. The CDR3 spans 13 residues. These data belong to a study of blood T cell repertoires in COVID-19. Study-level background: Acute and convalescent COVID-19 samples came from the United States, Italy and Spain. In each case, the material was cDNA or gDNA derived from T cells, B-cell-depleted T cells, or PBMCs.

The V gene is TRBV28, the J gene TRBJ1-5; no clear D. The specimen sequenced was peripheral blood. The clonotype comes from a human donor in a cohort sampled during active COVID-19. CDR3 region: CASSPFGEQPQHF. The DNA of the CDR3 is TGTGCCAGCAGTCCCTTCGGGGAACAGCCCCAGCATTTT.